Listed below are T cell receptor beta chains from one sample, sequenced in a study of CD8 T cells in Susac syndrome. In TCRdb, the immunoSEQ multiplex PCR reads were re-called with MiXCR into one record per CDR3 protein. The table shows some 130,000 distinct CDR3 sequences, with over 80% occurring only once. The sequencing sample was made of CD8+ T cells from PBMCs. The receptor set was obtained from a human donor with multiple sclerosis. Each CDR3 is given with its conserved first and last residue. Each record gives: V gene, CDR3 length, clone size, D gene, J gene, CDR3 protein, CDR3 DNA. D genes are given only for firm matches. Not all rows give a size; the values are once, few, many and, for expanded clones, a class.

v_gene: TRBV6-2/TRBV6-3; len: 14; abundance: once; d_gene: .; j_gene: TRBJ2-3; CDR3aa: CASWRGPITDTQYF; CDR3nt: TGTGCCAGCTGGAGGGGACCCATTACAGATACGCAGTATTTT
v_gene: TRBV7-8; len: 13; abundance: .; d_gene: .; j_gene: TRBJ2-7; CDR3aa: CASSPGQTYEQYF; CDR3nt: TGTGCCAGCTCACCAGGACAGACCTACGAGCAGTACTTC
v_gene: TRBV13; len: 14; abundance: .; d_gene: .; j_gene: TRBJ1-2; CDR3aa: CASSRVVTADGYTF; CDR3nt: TGTGCCAGCAGCCGCGTAGTAACAGCGGATGGCTACACCTTC
v_gene: TRBV19; len: 15; abundance: .; d_gene: TRBD1; j_gene: TRBJ1-3; CDR3aa: CASRTGTASGNTIYF; CDR3nt: TGTGCCAGTAGAACCGGGACAGCCTCTGGAAACACCATATATTTT
v_gene: TRBV14; len: 15; abundance: .; d_gene: TRBD1; j_gene: TRBJ1-4; CDR3aa: CASSHRTGGNEKLFF; CDR3nt: TGTGCCAGCAGCCATCGGACAGGGGGAAATGAAAAACTGTTTTTT
v_gene: TRBV11-2; len: 16; abundance: once; d_gene: TRBD2; j_gene: TRBJ2-3; CDR3aa: CASSLLSAGGGDTQYF; CDR3nt: TGTGCCAGCAGCTTACTATCAGCGGGGGGAGGAGATACGCAGTATTTT
v_gene: TRBV12-5; len: 16; abundance: .; d_gene: .; j_gene: TRBJ2-1; CDR3aa: CASGSTETPSYNEQFF; CDR3nt: TGTGCTAGTGGTTCAACAGAGACTCCTTCCTACAATGAGCAGTTCTTC
v_gene: TRBV9; len: 15; abundance: .; d_gene: TRBD2; j_gene: TRBJ2-5; CDR3aa: CASSPGTSNVETQYF; CDR3nt: TGTGCCAGCAGCCCCGGGACTAGCAACGTAGAGACCCAGTACTTC
v_gene: TRBV12-3/TRBV12-4; len: 14; abundance: few; d_gene: TRBD1; j_gene: TRBJ2-1; CDR3aa: CASSPTWTGNEQFF; CDR3nt: TGTGCCAGCAGTCCAACTTGGACAGGCAATGAGCAGTTCTTC
v_gene: TRBV19; len: 13; abundance: .; d_gene: TRBD1; j_gene: TRBJ2-7; CDR3aa: CASNRGTGYEQYF; CDR3nt: TGTGCCAGTAATCGAGGGACAGGCTACGAGCAGTACTTC
v_gene: TRBV20-1; len: 12; abundance: .; d_gene: .; j_gene: TRBJ2-5; CDR3aa: CSAPREKETQYF; CDR3nt: TGCAGTGCGCCCCGGGAGAAAGAGACCCAGTACTTC
v_gene: TRBV11-3; len: 14; abundance: .; d_gene: .; j_gene: TRBJ1-1; CDR3aa: CASSLDQLRTEAFF; CDR3nt: TGTGCCAGCAGCTTAGATCAACTTAGGACTGAAGCTTTCTTT
v_gene: TRBV3-1; len: 15; abundance: .; d_gene: .; j_gene: TRBJ2-1; CDR3aa: CASSRPGGLYNEQFF; CDR3nt: TGTGCCAGCAGCCGGCCAGGGGGGTTGTACAATGAGCAGTTCTTC
v_gene: TRBV7-2; len: 14; abundance: .; d_gene: .; j_gene: TRBJ1-1; CDR3aa: CASSLGGRTTEAFF; CDR3nt: TGTGCCAGCAGCTTAGGGGGGAGGACCACTGAAGCTTTCTTT
v_gene: TRBV6-5; len: 17; abundance: .; d_gene: .; j_gene: TRBJ2-4; CDR3aa: CASSYPRGLNDGDIQYF; CDR3nt: TGTGCCAGCAGTTACCCGAGGGGTCTAAACGATGGGGACATTCAGTACTTC
v_gene: TRBV7-9; len: 14; abundance: few; d_gene: .; j_gene: TRBJ2-3; CDR3aa: CASNPLGPGDTQYF; CDR3nt: TGTGCCAGCAACCCACTCGGTCCGGGGGATACGCAGTATTTT
v_gene: TRBV4-3; len: 16; abundance: .; d_gene: TRBD2; j_gene: TRBJ2-1; CDR3aa: CASSQLLAGGGNEQFF; CDR3nt: TGCGCCAGCAGCCAATTACTAGCGGGAGGGGGTAATGAGCAGTTCTTC
v_gene: TRBV7-9; len: 13; abundance: .; d_gene: .; j_gene: TRBJ2-7; CDR3aa: CASSSPVGREQYF; CDR3nt: TGTGCCAGCAGCTCCCCGGTTGGACGGGAGCAGTACTTC